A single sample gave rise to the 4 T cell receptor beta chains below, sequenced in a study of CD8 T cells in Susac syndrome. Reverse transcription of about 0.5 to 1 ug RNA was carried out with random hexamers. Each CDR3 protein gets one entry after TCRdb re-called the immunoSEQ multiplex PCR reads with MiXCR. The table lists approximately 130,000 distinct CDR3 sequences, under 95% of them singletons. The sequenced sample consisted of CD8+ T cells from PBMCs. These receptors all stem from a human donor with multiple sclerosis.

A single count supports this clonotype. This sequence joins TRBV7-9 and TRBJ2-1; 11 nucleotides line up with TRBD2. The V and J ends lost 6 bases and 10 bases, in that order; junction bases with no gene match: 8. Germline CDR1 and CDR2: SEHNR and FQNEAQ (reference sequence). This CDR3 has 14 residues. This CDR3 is CASRRLAGIGEQFF. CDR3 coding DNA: TGTGCCAGCAGAAGACTAGCGGGGATCGGCGAGCAGTTCTTC.

CDR3 in DNA: TGCAGTGCCCCGGGACTAGCCGAGGAGCTGTTTTTT. Residues: CSAPGLAEELFF. The chain couples TRBV20-1 to TRBJ2-2; 9 bases fit TRBD2. The V gene end was trimmed by 6 bases and the J gene end by 10 bases; junction bases not matched to a gene: 6. Germline V lookup: CDR1 DFQATT, CDR2 SNEGSKA (reference sequence). The CDR3 totals 12 residues.

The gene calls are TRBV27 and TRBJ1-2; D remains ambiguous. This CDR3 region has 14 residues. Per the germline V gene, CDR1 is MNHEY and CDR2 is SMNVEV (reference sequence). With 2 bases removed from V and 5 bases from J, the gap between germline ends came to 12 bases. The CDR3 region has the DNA TGTGCCAGCAGTTTACCCCAGCCGGCGTATGGCTACACCTTC. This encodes CASSLPQPAYGYTF.

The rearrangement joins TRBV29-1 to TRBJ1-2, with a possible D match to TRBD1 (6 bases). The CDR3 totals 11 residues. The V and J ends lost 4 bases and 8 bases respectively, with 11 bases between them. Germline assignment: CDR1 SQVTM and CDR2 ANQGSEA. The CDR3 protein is CSVAGVQGYTF. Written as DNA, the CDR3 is TGCAGCGTTGCAGGGGTCCAGGGCTACACCTTC.